This T cell receptor beta chain was found in a study of OX40 agonist ivuxolimab in advanced cancers. Whole-study context: An agonistic anti-OX40 (CD134) antibody, ivuxolimab, was used to treat the patients.

Germline CDR1 and CDR2: MNHNS and SASEGT. The length of the CDR3 is 15 residues. After removal of 6 bases from V and 3 bases from J, the junction contained 1 base not matched to a gene. Blood sampling took place at baseline, cycle 4 day 1, and cycle 7 day 1. TCRdb's table, derived via immunoSEQ multiplex PCR, lists solely in-frame clones and lacks some. The data hold tens of thousands of clones, with roughly nine tenths observed a single time. V is TRBV6-1 and J is TRBJ2-2; 13 bases fit TRBD2. The sequence was obtained from an adult with an advanced solid tumor such as melanoma, head and neck, liver or kidney cancer. Sequencing used CD4+ or CD8+ T cells sorted from blood, obtained in a trial of the OX40 agonist ivuxolimab. The DNA of the CDR3 is TGTGCCAGCAGAGGACTAGCGGGAGACACCGGGGAGCTGTTTTTT. Encoded protein: CASRGLAGDTGELFF.